The 31 T cell receptor beta chains given below trace back to one sample, sequenced in a study of OX40 agonist ivuxolimab in advanced cancers. Here immunoSEQ multiplex PCR was the method, and the copy in TCRdb shows in-frame clones only, minus some. This table has tens of thousands of clones, 80% to 85% appearing once. This sample comprised CD4+ or CD8+ T cells sorted from blood, obtained in a trial of the OX40 agonist ivuxolimab. These receptors were taken from an adult with an advanced solid tumor such as melanoma, head and neck, liver or kidney cancer.

V gene TRBV11-2 combines with J gene TRBJ1-1; no firm D call. The V end lost 5 bases, the J end lost 3 bases, and 13 bases lay between the germline ends. CDR1 is SGHAT, CDR2 FQNNGV, per germline. The CDR3 runs 14 residues. The CDR3, as DNA: TGTGCCAGCAGCGCCCGGGAAGATGACACTGAAGCTTTCTTT. It is translated as CASSAREDDTEAFF.

The rearrangement uses TRBV6-1 and TRBJ1-5, with D maybe TRBD1 (5 bases). The germline V gene has CDR1 MNHNS and CDR2 SASEGT. The V gene lost 6 bases and the J gene lost 3 bases, with 12 bases spanning the gap. The CDR3 is made up of 14 amino acids. The chain's CDR3 is CASSNRQHNQPQHF. CDR3 bases: TGTGCCAGCAGCAACCGACAGCACAATCAGCCCCAGCATTTT.

The chain employs TRBV11-2 and TRBJ2-4, with 8 bases identical to TRBD2. Per the germline V gene, CDR1 is SGHAT and CDR2 is FQNNGV. The junction had 9 bases not matched to a gene; V was cut back by 2 bases and J by 0 bases. This CDR3 comprises 18 residues. CDR3 sequence reads: CASSLPAGVHLAKNIQYF. CDR3 nucleotides: TGTGCCAGCAGCTTACCAGCGGGAGTTCACCTAGCCAAAAACATTCAGTACTTC.

The rearrangement joins TRBV19 to TRBJ2-2; D not resolved. Per germline, CDR1 LNHDA and CDR2 SQIVND (reference sequence). This CDR3 has 14 residues. Trimming stripped 3 bases from V and 1 base from J, with 6 bases between. The CDR3 loop reads CASSIAGNTGELFF. In DNA form, the CDR3 reads TGTGCCAGTAGTATTGCAGGGAACACCGGGGAGCTGTTTTTT.

Comment on this clone: The sample has other DNA sequences that encode this CDR3 too. The chain combines TRBV4-2 with TRBJ2-2, with D uncertain. Trimming took 0 bases from V and 2 from J, leaving 10 bases between them. Looked up from germline, CDR1 is LGHNA and CDR2 is YNFKEQ. This CDR3 is built from 16 residues. The CDR3, as DNA: TGTGCCAGCAGCCAAGATCTCGCAGCTAACACCGGGGAGCTGTTTTTT. Amino acids: CASSQDLAANTGELFF.

The CDR3 sequence: CASSAGLVVTDTQYF. In DNA form, the CDR3 reads TGTGCCAGCAGCGCCGGACTAGTGGTCACAGATACGCAGTATTTT. This chain uses TRBV9 with TRBJ2-3; 7 bases are a match to TRBD2. CDR3 length: 15 residues. The germline CDR1 and CDR2 sequences are SGDLS and YYNGEE. Trimming removed 3 bases from V and 2 bases from J; junction bases left unmatched: 6.

This clone has only a few counts. The chain carries TRBV19 and TRBJ2-2; 10 bases match TRBD2. CDR1 and CDR2 (germline): LNHDA, SQIVND (reference sequence). V gave up 3 bases and J gave up 6 bases; unmatched junction bases: 13. The CDR3 is made up of 18 amino acids. In DNA form, the CDR3 reads TGTGCCAGTAGTATGATCGGGCTAGCGGGGGCCCTACCCGGGGAGCTGTTTTTT. Amino acid sequence: CASSMIGLAGALPGELFF.

Regarding this clone: The same CDR3 is also encoded by other DNA sequences in this sample. The V call is TRBV2, the J call TRBJ1-2; tentative D call: TRBD1 (6 bases). Between the trimmed V and J ends, which lost 8 bases and 4 bases, there was a span of 17 bases. The CDR3 loop spans 14 amino acids. Germline V lookup: CDR1 SNHLY, CDR2 FYNNEI. The CDR3 DNA follows: TGTGCCAGCGGGAGGGAGGGGGGTGGCTATGGCTACACCTTC. It yields the protein CASGREGGGYGYTF.

The chain links TRBV27 to TRBJ2-7, with no clear D. From germline, CDR1 is MNHEY and CDR2 SMNVEV (reference sequence). With 5 bases removed from V and 1 base from J, the gap between germline ends came to 3 bases. This CDR3 contains 11 residues. In DNA, the CDR3 is TGTGCCAGCAGTCTTTCCTACGAGCAGTACTTC. Translated: CASSLSYEQYF.

A single count supports this clone. The gene calls are TRBV5-4 and TRBJ2-5; D assignment may be TRBD1 or TRBD2 (5 bases each). Gene TRBJ2-7 matches the end of the DNA better, so the J call may be wrong. Germline V CDR1 and CDR2: SGHNT, YYREEE (reference sequence). The length of the CDR3 is 16 residues. The CDR3 region has the DNA TGTGCCAGCAGCTCCACTGGGACCCTTACCCCCTACGAGCAGTACTTC. Residues: CASSSTGTLTPYEQYF.

In DNA form, the CDR3 reads TGTGCCAGCAGTGAAGAGGGGACAGGGGGCTACGAGCAGTACTTC. It is translated as CASSEEGTGGYEQYF. The V gene is TRBV6-1, the J gene TRBJ2-7; 11 bases are a match to TRBD1. The V segment lost 1 base and the J segment 3 bases; nucleotides outside the gene matches: 2. From germline, CDR1 is MNHNS and CDR2 SASEGT. This CDR3 is 15 amino acids long.

This clone showed up just once. The V gene is TRBV7-9, the J gene TRBJ2-7, with D tentatively TRBD1 (6 bases). The ends were cut back, 1 base at V and 3 bases at J, with 7 bases in the middle. CDR1 and CDR2 from the germline V gene are SEHNR and FQNEAQ (reference sequence). The CDR3 loop spans 13 amino acids. As DNA, the CDR3 is TGTGCCAGCAGCTTAGGACAGGTCTACGAGCAGTACTTC. Translation gives CASSLGQVYEQYF. Full variable domain (missing parts from reference TRBV7-9 and TRBJ2-7): DTGVSQNPRHKITKRGQNVTFRCDPISEHNRLYWYRQTLGQGPEFLTYFQNEAQLEKSRLLSDRFSAERPKGSFSTLEIQRTEQGDSAMYLCASSLGQVYEQYFGPGTRLTVT.

The table lists this clone with a count of one. V usage is TRBV6-5 and J usage is TRBJ1-2; 8 bases map to TRBD1. The CDR3 spans 14 residues. Germline CDR1 and CDR2: MNHEY and SVGAGI. J was trimmed by 7 bases and V by 6 bases; bases with no gene match: 10. CDR3 amino acids: CASRMDRAPSGYTF. The DNA of the CDR3 is TGTGCCAGCAGAATGGACAGGGCACCCTCTGGCTACACCTTC.

The V and J genes are TRBV6-1 and TRBJ1-5; no definite D call. The germline V gene encodes CDR1 MNHNS and CDR2 SASEGT. V was trimmed by 4 bases and J by 7 bases, leaving 17 bases between them. This CDR3 has 15 amino acids. CDR3 nucleotide sequence: TGTGCCAGCAGTGGGCAAGGTCGGTCGCTACAGCCCCAGCATTTT. It is translated as CASSGQGRSLQPQHF.

This clone was detected a few times. The chain employs TRBV18 and TRBJ2-7, with D possibly being TRBD1 or TRBD2 (5 bases each). V lost 2 bases, J lost 1 base, and 12 bases lay in between. This CDR3 has 15 residues. Germline CDR1 and CDR2: KGHSH and LQKENI. The CDR3 DNA reads as TGTGCCAGCTCACCAGGGGGAGTACGATCCTACGAGCAGTACTTC. This codes for CASSPGGVRSYEQYF.

This clone has only a few counts. The rearrangement uses TRBV25-1 and TRBJ1-5; D gene unclear. The CDR3 is 12 amino acids. V was clipped by 3 bases and J by 8 bases, with 8 bases between them. Per the germline V gene, CDR1 is MGHDK and CDR2 is SYGVNS. CDR3 nucleotide sequence: TGTGCCAGCAGTGAGGGTTTTGAGCCCCAGCATTTT. This encodes CASSEGFEPQHF.

This clone was counted at least ten times. This chain joins TRBV9 and TRBJ1-2; TRBD1 might be the D (5 bases). Trimming took 0 bases from V and 4 from J, leaving 25 bases between them. The germline V gene has CDR1 SGDLS and CDR2 YYNGEE. This CDR3 contains 19 residues. The CDR3 loop reads CASSVDRSVEVGDGYGYTF. CDR3 in DNA: TGTGCCAGCAGCGTAGATCGGAGTGTCGAGGTAGGGGACGGCTATGGCTACACCTTC.

Notes on this clone: Germline is not matched at one junction end, which may reflect a read error. The V call is TRBV7-9, the J call TRBJ2-3; 7 nucleotides match TRBD1. Germline CDR1 is SEHNR and CDR2 is FQNEAQ (reference sequence). The CDR3 is 15 residues long. The CDR3 region is CASRLRGLSTNTQYF. CDR3 DNA: TGTGCCAGCAGGCTTAGGGGGCTAAGCACAAATACGCAGTATTTT.

This chain connects TRBV11-2 to TRBJ1-3; no firm D call. V was trimmed by 2 bases and J by 0 bases, leaving 14 bases between them. CDR3 length: 17 residues. Germline-derived CDR1 and CDR2 are SGHAT and FQNNGV. The CDR3 DNA reads TGTGCCAGCAGCTTACGGTTGAACCTACCCTCTGGAAACACCATATATTTT. Protein product: CASSLRLNLPSGNTIYF.

This sequence joins TRBV29-1 and TRBJ1-4; 9 bases fit TRBD1. V gave up 5 bases and J gave up 8 bases; unmatched junction bases: 6. Germline CDR1 reads SQVTM; CDR2 reads ANQGSEA. The CDR3 covers 13 residues. DNA of the CDR3: TGCAGCGTTAGGACAGGGGACGGAGAAAAACTGTTTTTT. It codes for CSVRTGDGEKLFF.

V gene TRBV19 combines with J gene TRBJ2-5, with D unresolved. Germline loops: CDR1 LNHDA, CDR2 SQIVND (reference sequence). V gave up 0 bases and J gave up 5 bases, with 13 bases separating them. CDR3 length equals 15 residues. The CDR3 nucleotides read TGTGCCAGTAGTATAGACCCCACCGCTGGGGAGACCCAGTACTTC. Translated, it gives CASSIDPTAGETQYF.

The chain combines TRBV28 with TRBJ2-7; D gene unclear. The V and J ends lost 5 bases and 0 bases respectively, with 2 bases between them. The CDR3 spans 11 residues. The germline CDR1 and CDR2 sequences are MDHEN and SYDVKM. CDR3 sequence reads: CASSGSYEQYF. The CDR3 DNA reads as TGTGCCAGCAGTGGCTCCTACGAGCAGTACTTC.

The V call is TRBV29-1, the J call TRBJ1-4; unclear D gene. CDR3 length: 14 amino acids. CDR1 is SQVTM, CDR2 ANQGSEA, per germline. The V end lost 4 bases, the J end lost 0 bases, and 9 bases lay between the germline ends. CDR3: CSVARITTNEKLFF. DNA for the CDR3: TGCAGCGTTGCCAGAATTACAACTAATGAAAAACTGTTTTTT.

The chain has TRBV11-2 and TRBJ2-5; D remains unclear. Germline V CDR1 and CDR2: SGHAT, FQNNGV. CDR3 length equals 13 residues. V dropped 1 base and J dropped 3 bases, with 6 bases sitting between them. DNA of the CDR3: TGTGCCAGCAGCTTAGGGCAGAAAGAGACCCAGTACTTC. Encoded protein: CASSLGQKETQYF.

V and J are TRBV28 and TRBJ2-1; D unresolved. The CDR3 runs to 16 residues. Germline CDR1 MDHEN, CDR2 SYDVKM. V gave up 3 bases and J gave up 0 bases, with 12 bases separating them. CDR3 sequence: CASSFTAVSSYNEQFF. CDR3 DNA: TGTGCCAGCAGTTTTACGGCCGTTAGCTCCTACAATGAGCAGTTCTTC.

The chain is built from TRBV7-6 and TRBJ2-1; 7 bases are shared with TRBD1. Per the germline V gene, CDR1 is SGHVS and CDR2 is FNYEAQ. CDR3 length: 15 amino acids. Germline trimming cut 4 bases from V and 3 bases from J; bases unmatched to any gene: 6. The CDR3 is CASSSPGQSYNEQFF. Written as DNA, the CDR3 is TGTGCCAGCAGCTCCCCGGGACAGAGCTACAATGAGCAGTTCTTC.

V gene TRBV27 combines with J gene TRBJ2-7; D uncertain. The CDR3 length is 15 residues. Germline loops: CDR1 MNHEY, CDR2 SMNVEV (reference sequence). Trimming shortened V by 2 bases and J by 2 bases, and 13 bases separated the two germline ends. This CDR3 reads CASSLGTLGTYEQYF. In DNA form, the CDR3 reads TGTGCCAGCAGTTTAGGAACCTTGGGGACCTACGAGCAGTACTTC.

This clone showed up just a few times. V and J are TRBV27 and TRBJ1-4; no definite D call. Trimming took 3 bases from V and 2 from J, leaving 10 bases between them. CDR1 and CDR2 from the germline V gene are MNHEY and SMNVEV (reference sequence). The CDR3 loop spans 15 amino acids. The CDR3 nucleotides read TGTGCCAGCAGTTTTCAAGGTGGGACTAATGAAAAACTGTTTTTT. Its translation is CASSFQGGTNEKLFF.

V and J are TRBV14 and TRBJ1-1, with D uncertain. The CDR3 is made up of 15 amino acids. The V and J ends lost 4 bases and 5 bases respectively, with 17 bases between them. Germline values: CDR1 SGHDN, CDR2 FVKESK. CDR3 protein: CASSPRRGMGTEAFF. The CDR3 DNA is TGTGCCAGCAGCCCCAGGCGAGGGATGGGAACTGAAGCTTTCTTT.

V gene TRBV28 combines with J gene TRBJ1-4; tentative D call: TRBD1 (5 bases). There are 22 residues in the CDR3. The ends were cut back, 2 bases at V and 1 base at J, with 29 bases in the middle. The germline V gene encodes CDR1 MDHEN and CDR2 SYDVKM. CDR3 region: CASSLTLGPGHYRGETNEKLFF. The CDR3 nucleotides read TGTGCCAGCAGTTTAACCCTCGGGCCAGGCCATTATAGAGGGGAAACTAATGAAAAACTGTTTTTT.

This sequence joins TRBV28 and TRBJ1-5; D not resolved. Germline V gene lookup returns CDR1 MDHEN and CDR2 SYDVKM. The V and J ends lost 6 bases and 7 bases respectively, with 13 bases between them. CDR3 size: 13 residues. The CDR3 region is CASSLSLRQPQHF. DNA for the CDR3: TGTGCCAGCAGCCTGTCTTTGCGACAGCCCCAGCATTTT.